This T cell receptor (beta chain) emerged from a study of blood T cell repertoires in COVID-19. Study-level information: COVID-19 samples collected from the United States, Italy and Spain covered acute and convalescent phases.

This CDR3 is built from 15 residues. Germline V gene data show CDR1 as SEHNR and CDR2 as FQNEAQ (reference sequence). The V gene end was trimmed by 6 bases and the J gene end by 2 bases; junction bases not matched to a gene: 9. In the authors' methods: Using reference gene primer amplification, nucleated cell counts were estimated. Assay: immunoSEQ multiplex PCR; the TCRdb copy retains only in-frame clones and omits some. D and trimming come from the DNA, and the V and J calls and clone size come from that table. This repertoire shows around 180,000 clones, roughly four fifths found once; its top ten account for more than 4.5%.

The origin of this receptor is a woman aged 25 to 45 with acute or convalescent COVID-19. The chain joins TRBV7-9 to TRBJ2-7; the match to TRBD1 covers 8 bases. Sequencing was done on a sample of peripheral blood. This CDR3 reads CASSYEDRATYEQYF. CDR3 DNA: TGTGCCAGCAGTTATGAGGACAGGGCAACCTACGAGCAGTACTTC.